These 31 T cell receptor beta chains came from one sample sequenced in a study of blood T cell repertoires in COVID-19. Using immunoSEQ multiplex PCR, the repertoire was profiled, and TCRdb retains in-frame clones only, with some absent. Of 65,000 to 85,000 clones listed, approximately 86% are singletons. Sample: peripheral blood. These TCRs come from a man older than 75 with COVID-19, enrolled during active disease.

The chain carries TRBV24-1 and TRBJ1-2; a possible D gene is TRBD1 (5 bases). CDR1 is KGHDR, CDR2 SFDVKD, per germline. V was clipped by 4 bases and J by 7 bases, with 12 bases between them. The CDR3 runs 13 residues. CDR3 sequence reads: CATSEFQGSGYTF. CDR3 nucleotide sequence: TGTGCCACCAGTGAGTTTCAGGGATCTGGCTACACCTTC.

The genes are TRBV10-3 and TRBJ1-4, with D unresolved. CDR3 length: 13 residues. Trimming stripped 7 bases from V and 6 bases from J, with 12 bases between. CDR1 is ENHRY, CDR2 SYGVKD, per germline. The CDR3 loop reads CAITDLRDEKLFF. DNA for the CDR3: TGTGCCATCACGGATTTGAGGGATGAAAAACTGTTTTTT.

The chain combines TRBV6-5 with TRBJ1-4; perhaps TRBD1 as D (5 bases). The germline V gene encodes CDR1 MNHEY and CDR2 SVGAGI. V lost 6 bases and J lost 7, with 18 bases in between. The CDR3 is 15 amino acids. This CDR3 reads CASSRGTAGSEKLFF. CDR3 sequence (DNA): TGTGCCAGCAGCAGAGGGACGGCGGGGAGTGAAAAACTGTTTTTT.

The chain combines TRBV3-1 (or the pseudogene TRBV3-2) with TRBJ2-7, with a possible D match to TRBD2 (5 bases). The CDR3 length is 14 residues. Between the trimmed V and J ends, which lost 4 bases and 2 bases, there was a span of 12 bases. Germline CDR1 and CDR2: LGHDT and YNNKEL (reference sequence). The CDR3 DNA follows: TGTGCCAGCAGCCTCGTGGGAGTACCCTACGAGCAGTACTTC. It yields the protein CASSLVGVPYEQYF.

V gene TRBV2 combines with J gene TRBJ1-1; D not certain. The germline V gene encodes CDR1 SNHLY and CDR2 FYNNEI. The CDR3 totals 17 residues. V was trimmed by 3 bases and J by 1 base, leaving 18 bases between them. The CDR3 reads CASSDRGPRPQNTEAFF. CDR3 sequence (DNA): TGTGCCAGCAGTGACCGAGGCCCGCGGCCCCAGAACACTGAAGCTTTCTTT.

For the CDR3, the DNA is TGTGCCAGCAACCCGACAGGGAGCAGTGGCTACACCTTC. The encoded protein is CASNPTGSSGYTF. V usage is TRBV6-5 and J usage is TRBJ1-2; 7 bases fit TRBD1. With V trimmed by 7 bases and J by 7 bases, 9 bases remained unmatched. The length of the CDR3 is 13 residues. Germline V gene sequence: CDR1 MNHEY, CDR2 SVGAGI.

The chain combines TRBV9 with TRBJ2-3; maybe TRBD2 (6 bases). The CDR3 length is 15 residues. The V and J ends lost 0 bases and 1 base respectively, with 9 bases between them. Germline values: CDR1 SGDLS, CDR2 YYNGEE. CDR3 protein: CASSVESSGTDTQYF. The CDR3 DNA reads TGTGCCAGCAGCGTAGAGTCTAGCGGCACAGATACGCAGTATTTT.

This clone occurred a few times. The chain uses TRBV19 and TRBJ1-2; D gene ambiguous. Germline loops: CDR1 LNHDA, CDR2 SQIVND (reference sequence). The CDR3 runs 14 residues. The V end was cut by 6 bases, the J end by 4 bases, with 15 bases between. The CDR3 protein is CASSKQDKIYGYTF. CDR3 nucleotide sequence: TGTGCCAGTAGCAAACAAGATAAAATCTATGGCTACACCTTC. Combining the CDR3 with reference TRBV19 and TRBJ1-2 gives the whole variable domain DGGITQSPKYLFRKEGQNVTLSCEQNLNHDAMYWYRQDPGQGLRLIYYSQIVNDFQKGDIAEGYSVSREKKESFPLTVTSAQKNPTAFYLCASSKQDKIYGYTFGSGTRLTVV.

This clone was seen only a few times. The chain combines TRBV28 with TRBJ1-2, with 9 positions matching TRBD1. CDR3 length: 14 residues. The ends lost 6 bases at V and 5 bases at J; junction bases unmatched: 7. Per germline, CDR1 MDHEN and CDR2 SYDVKM. CDR3 residues: CASRTGGVGYGYTF. Here the CDR3 DNA reads TGTGCCAGCAGGACAGGGGGGGTAGGGTATGGCTACACCTTC.

The rearrangement links TRBV2 to TRBJ1-4; 8 positions match TRBD1. Germline loops: CDR1 SNHLY, CDR2 FYNNEI. V lost 7 bases to trimming and J lost 3 bases; unmatched junction nucleotides: 7. The CDR3 is made up of 15 amino acids. CDR3 sequence (DNA): TGTGCCAGCACTACAGGGGGTAGTGCTAATGAAAAACTGTTTTTT. Protein: CASTTGGSANEKLFF.

The chain combines TRBV6-6 with TRBJ1-5, with 10 bases aligning to TRBD1. The V segment lost 5 bases and the J segment 5 bases; nucleotides outside the gene matches: 3. Germline CDR1 is MNHNY and CDR2 is SVGAGI (reference sequence). CDR3 size: 14 residues. For the CDR3, the DNA is TGTGCCAGCAGTACGACAGGGGGCCATCAGCCCCAGCATTTT. Its translation is CASSTTGGHQPQHF.

This chain links TRBV28 with TRBJ1-3, with a tentative D call TRBD1 (6 bases). CDR1 and CDR2 (germline): MDHEN, SYDVKM. The ends were cut back, 4 bases at V and 8 bases at J, with 15 bases in the middle. This CDR3 has 14 amino acids. The CDR3 sequence: CASSSREGGDTIYF. The CDR3 nucleotides read TGTGCCAGCAGTTCTCGGGAGGGGGGGGACACCATATATTTT.

To note about this clone: Other nucleotide sequences in the sample specify the same CDR3. J is TRBJ2-1 and V is TRBV5-4; D is possibly TRBD1 (6 bases). The CDR3 sequence is 16 residues long. The ends were cut back, 0 bases at V and 3 bases at J, with 13 bases in the middle. Germline values: CDR1 SGHNT, CDR2 YYREEE (reference sequence). The CDR3 region is CASSLDRGGNYNEQFF. The DNA of the CDR3 is TGTGCCAGCAGCTTGGATCGAGGGGGAAACTACAATGAGCAGTTCTTC.

The chain links TRBV5-4 to TRBJ2-1, with 10 nucleotides matching TRBD2. Germline V CDR1 and CDR2: SGHNT, YYREEE (reference sequence). Trimming cost V 4 bases and J 8 bases; bases outside gene matches: 9. This CDR3 comprises 15 residues. The DNA of the CDR3 is TGTGCCAGCAGCCCGATAGCGGGGGGCGGACATGAGCAGTTCTTC. Residues: CASSPIAGGGHEQFF. Complete variable domain (other parts from reference TRBV5-4 and TRBJ2-1): ETGVTQSPTHLIKTRGQQVTLRCSSQSGHNTVSWYQQALGQGPQFIFQYYREEENGRGNFPPRFSGLQFPNYSSELNVNALELDDSALYLCASSPIAGGGHEQFFGPGTRLTVL.

This CDR3 reads CASSQVDTVSNQPQHF. The CDR3, as DNA: TGCGCCAGCAGCCAAGTGGACACCGTTAGCAATCAGCCCCAGCATTTT. V is TRBV4-1 and J is TRBJ1-5; the D gene is possibly TRBD1 (5 bases). Germline V gene lookup returns CDR1 MGHRA and CDR2 YSYEKL. V gave up 1 base and J gave up 0 bases, with 10 bases separating them. This CDR3 has 16 amino acids.

The chain combines TRBV18 with TRBJ1-4; D is unresolved. The germline CDR1 and CDR2 sequences are KGHSH and LQKENI. The CDR3 runs 15 residues. V shed 1 base and J shed 0 bases, with 6 bases lying between them. In DNA, the CDR3 is TGTGCCAGCTCACCACTCGGTGCAACTAATGAAAAACTGTTTTTT. Protein: CASSPLGATNEKLFF.

V gene TRBV7-2 combines with J gene TRBJ2-5, with D maybe TRBD2 (7 bases). CDR1 is SGHTA, CDR2 FQGNSA, per germline. This CDR3 is 15 amino acids long. V was cut by 1 base and J by 1 base, with 10 bases left in between. The CDR3 reads CASSLEGGTQETQYF. In DNA form, the CDR3 reads TGTGCCAGCAGCTTAGAGGGGGGGACCCAAGAGACCCAGTACTTC.

The chain is built from TRBV6-2 or TRBV6-3 and TRBJ2-5; tentative D call: TRBD1 (5 bases). V was pared by 4 bases and J by 4 bases, with 10 bases between. The germline CDR1 and CDR2 sequences are MNHEY and SVGEGT. This CDR3 contains 13 residues. In nucleotides, the CDR3 is TGTGCCAGCAGTTCCCAGGGTGGAGAGACCCAGTACTTC. As protein: CASSSQGGETQYF.

The chain recombines TRBV28 with TRBJ1-6; 7 positions agree with TRBD1. The CDR3 has 15 residues. From germline, CDR1 is MDHEN and CDR2 SYDVKM. Trimming removed 5 bases from V and 9 bases from J; junction bases left unmatched: 10. CDR3 nucleotides: TGTGCCAGCAGTGTAGGGGGCCCTCTTCGTTCACCCCTCCACTTT. Protein product: CASSVGGPLRSPLHF.

The chain couples TRBV16 to TRBJ2-2; D uncertain. V was cut by 0 bases and J by 8 bases, with 10 bases left in between. The CDR3 is made up of 14 amino acids. CDR1 is KGHSY, CDR2 FQNENV, per germline. In DNA form, the CDR3 reads TGTGCCAGCAGCCAATCGTGGCAGCGAGGGGAGCTGTTTTTT. This codes for CASSQSWQRGELFF.

This clone has only a few counts. The rearrangement joins TRBV2 to TRBJ1-5; no firm D call. The CDR3 spans 14 residues. Trimming shortened V by 3 bases and J by 3 bases, and 9 bases separated the two germline ends. CDR1 and CDR2 from the germline V gene are SNHLY and FYNNEI. CDR3 in amino acids: CASSEEQINQPQHF. CDR3 coding DNA: TGTGCCAGCAGTGAGGAACAGATCAATCAGCCCCAGCATTTT.

The CDR3 region is CASRGTAKGFGNTIYF. The CDR3 nucleotides read TGTGCCAGCAGGGGGACAGCTAAGGGCTTTGGAAACACCATATATTTT. The chain employs TRBV6-6 and TRBJ1-3, with TRBD1 matching over 7 bases. V was pared by 6 bases and J by 3 bases, with 11 bases of the junction left unmatched. The CDR3 has 16 residues. The germline CDR1 and CDR2 sequences are MNHNY and SVGAGI (reference sequence).

The chain uses TRBV4-2 and TRBJ2-3; TRBD2 agrees at 16 bases. The CDR3 has 17 amino acids. Losses at the gene ends were 4 bases for V and 6 bases for J; bases not matched to a gene: 7. CDR1 and CDR2 (germline): LGHNA, YNFKEQ. The CDR3 DNA is TGTGCCAGCAGCCTCGGGACTAGCGGGGGGGCCGTGGATACGCAGTATTTT. This gives the protein CASSLGTSGGAVDTQYF.

J is TRBJ1-1 and V is TRBV5-1; TRBD1 agrees at 8 bases. The V segment lost 4 bases and the J segment 10 bases; nucleotides outside the gene matches: 6. CDR1 is SGHRS, CDR2 YFSETQ, per germline. The CDR3 is 12 amino acids. CDR3 coding DNA: TGCGCCAGCAGCCTCGGACAGGGCGGAGCTTTCTTT. It encodes CASSLGQGGAFF.

The chain joins TRBV5-1 to TRBJ1-4, with 9 positions matching TRBD1. V gave up 4 bases and J gave up 7 bases; unmatched junction bases: 5. CDR3 length: 14 amino acids. Germline values: CDR1 SGHRS, CDR2 YFSETQ. Here the CDR3 reads CASSPGTGTEKLFF. CDR3 bases: TGCGCCAGCAGCCCCGGGACAGGGACTGAAAAACTGTTTTTT.

CDR3 DNA: TGTGCCAGCAGTGCGACAGGGGGCTCTGACGAGCAGTACTTC. Residues: CASSATGGSDEQYF. J is TRBJ2-7 and V is TRBV9, with 10 bases matching TRBD1. V shed 5 bases, J shed 5 bases, and the junction held 7 bases outside the gene matches. From germline, CDR1 is SGDLS and CDR2 YYNGEE. The CDR3 consists of 14 residues.

The V gene is TRBV5-6, the J gene TRBJ1-1, with 8 bases that match TRBD1. CDR1 is SGHDT and CDR2 is YYEEEE in the germline V gene. J was trimmed by 1 base and V by 6 bases; bases with no gene match: 5. The CDR3 has 14 amino acids. The CDR3 loop reads CASNQQGGNTEAFF. DNA for the CDR3: TGTGCCAGCAACCAACAGGGGGGGAACACTGAAGCTTTCTTT.

This chain uses TRBV7-9 with TRBJ2-3; 7 bases line up with TRBD1. The CDR3 sequence is 13 residues long. Germline V lookup: CDR1 SEHNR, CDR2 FQNEAQ (reference sequence). After removal of 5 bases from V and 6 bases from J, the junction contained 5 bases not matched to a gene. CDR3 bases: TGTGCCAGCAGCCGGACAGGCGGGGATACGCAGTATTTT. Residues: CASSRTGGDTQYF.

This rearrangement joins TRBV19 to TRBJ2-1; 10 nucleotides align to TRBD1. Looked up from germline, CDR1 is LNHDA and CDR2 is SQIVND (reference sequence). V gave up 3 bases and J gave up 2 bases; unmatched junction bases: 7. The CDR3 is 17 amino acids. CDR3 in amino acids: CASSIPGTGAPYNEQFF. The DNA for the CDR3 is TGTGCCAGTAGTATTCCCGGGACAGGGGCTCCCTACAATGAGCAGTTCTTC.

The chain uses TRBV6-6 and TRBJ1-6; D possibly corresponds to TRBD1 (5 bases). CDR3 length: 16 amino acids. Trimming took 5 bases from V and 7 from J, leaving 18 bases between them. The germline V gene has CDR1 MNHNY and CDR2 SVGAGI (reference sequence). As DNA, the CDR3 is TGTGCCAGCAGTGACTACGGGGGGGGTTTCAATTCACCCCTCCACTTT. Translated, it gives CASSDYGGGFNSPLHF.

The chain combines TRBV6-5 with TRBJ1-1; perhaps TRBD1 as D (5 bases). This CDR3 has 15 amino acids. Trimming stripped 6 bases from V and 4 bases from J, with 18 bases between. Looked up from germline, CDR1 is MNHEY and CDR2 is SVGAGI. The CDR3 sequence: CASSRGPRERTEAFF. The DNA of the CDR3 is TGTGCCAGCAGCCGGGGACCCCGGGAGCGCACTGAAGCTTTCTTT.